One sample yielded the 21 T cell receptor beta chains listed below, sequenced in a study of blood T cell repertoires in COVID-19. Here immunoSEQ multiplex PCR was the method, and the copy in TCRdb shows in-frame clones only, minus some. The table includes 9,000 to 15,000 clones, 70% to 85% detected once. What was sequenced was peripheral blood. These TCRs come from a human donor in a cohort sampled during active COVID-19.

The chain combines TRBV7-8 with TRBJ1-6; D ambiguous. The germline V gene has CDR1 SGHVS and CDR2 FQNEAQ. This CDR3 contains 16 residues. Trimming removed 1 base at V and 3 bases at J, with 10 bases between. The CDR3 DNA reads TGTGCCAGCAGCTTAGTTGGAGGCCACTATAATTCACCCCTCCACTTT. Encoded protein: CASSLVGGHYNSPLHF.

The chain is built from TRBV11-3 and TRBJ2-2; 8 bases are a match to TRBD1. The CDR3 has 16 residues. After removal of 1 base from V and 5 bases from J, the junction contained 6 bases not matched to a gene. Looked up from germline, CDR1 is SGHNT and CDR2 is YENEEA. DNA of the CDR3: TGTGCCAGCAGCTTAGGGCAGGGGGCGGAGACCGGGGAGCTGTTTTTT. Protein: CASSLGQGAETGELFF. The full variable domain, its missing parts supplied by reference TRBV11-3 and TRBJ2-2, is EAGVVQSPRYKIIEKKQPVAFWCNPISGHNTLYWYLQNLGQGPELLIRYENEEAVDDSQLPKDRFSAERLKGVDSTLKIQPAELGDSAVYLCASSLGQGAETGELFFGEGSRLTVL.

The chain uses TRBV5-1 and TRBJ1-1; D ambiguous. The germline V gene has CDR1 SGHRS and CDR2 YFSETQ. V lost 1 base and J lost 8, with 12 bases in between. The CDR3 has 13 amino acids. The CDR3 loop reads CASSLRGLSEAFF. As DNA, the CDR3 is TGCGCCAGCAGCTTGAGAGGGCTTTCGGAAGCTTTCTTT.

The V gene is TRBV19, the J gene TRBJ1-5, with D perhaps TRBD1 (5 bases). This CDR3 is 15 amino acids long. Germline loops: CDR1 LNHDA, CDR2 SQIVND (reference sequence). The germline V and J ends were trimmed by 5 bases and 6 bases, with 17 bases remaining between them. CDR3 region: CASSPREVVTQPQHF. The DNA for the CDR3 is TGTGCCAGTAGTCCCAGGGAAGTGGTAACTCAGCCCCAGCATTTT. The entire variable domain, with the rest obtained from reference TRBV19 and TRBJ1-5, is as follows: DGGITQSPKYLFRKEGQNVTLSCEQNLNHDAMYWYRQDPGQGLRLIYYSQIVNDFQKGDIAEGYSVSREKKESFPLTVTSAQKNPTAFYLCASSPREVVTQPQHFGDGTRLSIL.

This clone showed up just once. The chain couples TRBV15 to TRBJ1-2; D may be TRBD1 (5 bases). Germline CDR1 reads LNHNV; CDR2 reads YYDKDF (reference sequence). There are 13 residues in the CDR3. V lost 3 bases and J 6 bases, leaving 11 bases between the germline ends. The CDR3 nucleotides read TGTGCCACCAGCAGGGAGGGAGGGGATGGCTACACCTTC. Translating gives CATSREGGDGYTF.

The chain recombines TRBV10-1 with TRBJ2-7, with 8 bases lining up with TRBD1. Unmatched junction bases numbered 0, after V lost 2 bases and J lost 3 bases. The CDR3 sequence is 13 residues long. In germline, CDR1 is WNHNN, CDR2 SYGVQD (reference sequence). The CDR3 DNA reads TGCGCCAGCAGTGAGGGACAGGGCTACGAGCAGTACTTC. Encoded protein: CASSEGQGYEQYF.

CDR3 sequence reads: CASSLNRVLNTGELFF. Written as DNA, the CDR3 is TGCGCCAGCAGTCTGAACAGGGTGTTGAACACCGGGGAGCTGTTTTTT. This chain uses TRBV4-3 with TRBJ2-2, with D possibly being TRBD1 (6 bases). CDR3 length: 16 residues. The V and J ends lost 6 bases and 1 base respectively, with 15 bases between them. The germline CDR1 and CDR2 sequences are LGHNA and YSLEER.

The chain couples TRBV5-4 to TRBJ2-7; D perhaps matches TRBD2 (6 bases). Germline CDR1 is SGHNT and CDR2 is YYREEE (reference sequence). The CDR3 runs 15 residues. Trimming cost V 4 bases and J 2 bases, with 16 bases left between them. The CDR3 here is CASSAPGLLTYEQYF. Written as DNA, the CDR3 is TGTGCCAGCAGCGCTCCGGGACTGCTAACCTACGAGCAGTACTTC. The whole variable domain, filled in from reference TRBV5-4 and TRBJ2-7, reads ETGVTQSPTHLIKTRGQQVTLRCSSQSGHNTVSWYQQALGQGPQFIFQYYREEENGRGNFPPRFSGLQFPNYSSELNVNALELDDSALYLCASSAPGLLTYEQYFGPGTRLTVT.

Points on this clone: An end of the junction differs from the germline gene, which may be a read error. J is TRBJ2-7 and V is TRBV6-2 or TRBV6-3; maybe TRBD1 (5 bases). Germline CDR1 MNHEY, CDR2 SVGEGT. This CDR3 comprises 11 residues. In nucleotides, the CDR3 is TGTGCCAGCAGTTACGGGGCCAAATCCGCCTTC. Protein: CASSYGAKSAF.

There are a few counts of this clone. CDR3 DNA: TGTGCCAGCTCACCAAGGGGGTTCACTGAAGCTTTCTTT. Translated: CASSPRGFTEAFF. The rearrangement uses TRBV18 and TRBJ1-1, with D possibly TRBD1 on 6 matching bases. V was trimmed by 2 bases and J by 4 bases, leaving 8 bases between them. Germline CDR1 reads KGHSH; CDR2 reads LQKENI. This CDR3 spans 13 amino acids.

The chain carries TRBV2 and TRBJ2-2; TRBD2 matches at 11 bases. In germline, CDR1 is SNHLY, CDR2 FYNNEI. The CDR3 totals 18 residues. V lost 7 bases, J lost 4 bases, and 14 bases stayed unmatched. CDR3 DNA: TGTGCCAGCAATAGAGGGCTAGCGGGGGGCCGGGGCACCGGGGAGCTGTTTTTT. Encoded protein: CASNRGLAGGRGTGELFF.

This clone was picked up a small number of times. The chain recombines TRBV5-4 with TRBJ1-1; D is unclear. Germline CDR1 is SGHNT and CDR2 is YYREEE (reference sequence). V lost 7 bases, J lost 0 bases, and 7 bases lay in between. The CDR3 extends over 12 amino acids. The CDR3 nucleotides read TGTGCCAGCTCCGGGGTGAACACTGAAGCTTTCTTT. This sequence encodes CASSGVNTEAFF.

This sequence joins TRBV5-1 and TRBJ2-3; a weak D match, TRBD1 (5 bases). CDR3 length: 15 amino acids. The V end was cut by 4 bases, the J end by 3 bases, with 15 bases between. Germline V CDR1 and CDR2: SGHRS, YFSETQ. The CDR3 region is CASSTRVVGTDTQYF. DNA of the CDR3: TGCGCCAGCAGCACCAGGGTGGTTGGAACAGATACGCAGTATTTT.

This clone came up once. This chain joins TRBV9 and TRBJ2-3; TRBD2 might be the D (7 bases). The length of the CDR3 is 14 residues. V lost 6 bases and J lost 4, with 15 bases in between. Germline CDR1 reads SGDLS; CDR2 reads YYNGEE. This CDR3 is CASTRGPKADTQYF. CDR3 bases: TGTGCCAGCACGCGGGGGCCCAAAGCAGATACGCAGTATTTT.

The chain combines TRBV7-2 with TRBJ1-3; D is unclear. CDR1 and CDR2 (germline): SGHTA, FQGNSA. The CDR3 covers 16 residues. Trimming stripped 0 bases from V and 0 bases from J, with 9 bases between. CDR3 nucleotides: TGTGCCAGCAGCTTAGCCGGTGTTTCCTCTGGAAACACCATATATTTT. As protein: CASSLAGVSSGNTIYF.

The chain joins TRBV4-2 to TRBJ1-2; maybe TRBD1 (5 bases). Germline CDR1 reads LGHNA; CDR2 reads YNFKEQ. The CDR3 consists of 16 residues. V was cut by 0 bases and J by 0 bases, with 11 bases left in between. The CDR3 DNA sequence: TGTGCCAGCAGCCAAGAATTCGGGGGGGCTAACTATGGCTACACCTTC. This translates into CASSQEFGGANYGYTF.

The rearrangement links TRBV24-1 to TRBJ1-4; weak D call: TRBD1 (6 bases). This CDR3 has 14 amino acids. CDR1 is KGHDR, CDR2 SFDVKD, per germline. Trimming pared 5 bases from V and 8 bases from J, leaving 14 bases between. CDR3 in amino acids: CATSGGGSKEKLFF. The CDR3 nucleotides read TGTGCCACCAGTGGTGGGGGCAGTAAGGAAAAACTGTTTTTT.

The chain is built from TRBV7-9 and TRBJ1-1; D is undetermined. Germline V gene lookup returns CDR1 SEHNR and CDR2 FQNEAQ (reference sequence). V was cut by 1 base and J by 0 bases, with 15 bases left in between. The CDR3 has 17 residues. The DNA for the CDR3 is TGTGCCAGCAGCTTAGTGGCCGGGGTGGTAGTGAACACTGAAGCTTTCTTT. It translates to CASSLVAGVVVNTEAFF.

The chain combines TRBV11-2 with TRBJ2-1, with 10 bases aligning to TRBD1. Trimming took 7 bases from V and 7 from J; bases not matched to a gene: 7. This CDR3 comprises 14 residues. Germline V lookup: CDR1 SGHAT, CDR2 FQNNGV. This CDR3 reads CASNKGQGYNEQFF. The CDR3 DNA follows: TGTGCCAGCAACAAGGGACAGGGGTATAATGAGCAGTTCTTC.

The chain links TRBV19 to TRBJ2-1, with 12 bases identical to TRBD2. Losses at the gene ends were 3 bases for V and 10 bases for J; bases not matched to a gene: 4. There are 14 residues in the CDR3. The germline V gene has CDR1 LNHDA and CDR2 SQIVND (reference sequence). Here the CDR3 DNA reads TGTGCCAGTAGTATGAGACTAGCGGGGGAAGAGCAGTTCTTC. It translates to CASSMRLAGEEQFF.

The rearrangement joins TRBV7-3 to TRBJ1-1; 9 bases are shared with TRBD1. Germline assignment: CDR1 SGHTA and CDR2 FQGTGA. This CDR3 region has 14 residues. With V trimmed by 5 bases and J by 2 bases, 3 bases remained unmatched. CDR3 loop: CASSKTGGNTEAFF. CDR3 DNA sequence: TGTGCCAGCAGCAAAACAGGGGGCAACACTGAAGCTTTCTTT.